This T cell receptor beta chain was documented in a study of T cell changes during pregnancy in multiple sclerosis. Sequencing used immunoSEQ multiplex PCR; TCRdb keeps in-frame clones, though not all of them. The data contain 90,000 or so clones, approximately 92% of them singletons. The CDR3 totals 13 residues. The V end was cut by 7 bases, the J end by 2 bases, with 11 bases between. Germline V gives CDR1 SNHLY, CDR2 FYNNEI. This material consisted of peripheral blood, taken in the first trimester of pregnancy. The chain is built from TRBV2 and TRBJ2-5, with D unresolved. The receptor's source is a female donor with multiple sclerosis, enrolled in a pregnancy study. As DNA, the CDR3 is TGTGCCAGCAAGCGTGCAGAGCAAGAGACCCAGTACTTC. It is translated as CASKRAEQETQYF.